These 5 T cell receptor beta chains originate from one sample sequenced in a study of CXCR3-negative and CXCR3-positive naive CD8 T cells. In preparing the TRB cDNA libraries, 5' RACE with UMI labels was used. TCRdb reanalyzed the 5' RACE reads and collapses them to one entry per CDR3 protein, without DNA. The sample includes fewer than 95,000 distinct CDR3 sequences. The sequencing sample was made of naive CXCR3- CD8+ T cells from blood. Subset reported: CD45RO-CCR7+CD27+CD95- naive CD8+ T cells lacking CXCR3 (TNR3-). The receptors were gathered from a human donor in good health. Some clones in this sample may be carry-over from other donors' samples.

The J gene is TRBJ1-1, the V gene TRBV4-1; with no DNA, the TCRdb D assignment of TRBD1 cannot be verified. Germline CDR1 is MGHRA and CDR2 is YSYEKL. There are 14 residues in the CDR3. CDR3 in amino acids: CASSHRTGNTEAFF.

The chain couples TRBV28 to TRBJ2-3; TCRdb designates TRBD1, a call that cannot be tested without DNA. CDR1 is MDHEN, CDR2 SYDVKM, per germline. The CDR3 totals 16 residues. The CDR3 here is CASSLAGGYPGDTQYF.

The genes are TRBV10-3 and TRBJ2-7; with no DNA, the TCRdb D assignment of TRBD1 cannot be verified. The germline gives CDR1 ENHRY, CDR2 SYGVKD. The CDR3 sequence is 16 residues long. CDR3 protein: CAISESGGGNSYEQYF.

The rearrangement uses TRBV29-1 and TRBJ2-5. This CDR3 is 13 amino acids long. The germline CDR1 and CDR2 sequences are SQVTM and ANQGSEA. The CDR3 region is CSVDRINQETQYF.

The chain joins TRBV29-1 to TRBJ2-6. CDR1 and CDR2 (germline): SQVTM, ANQGSEA. This CDR3 has 12 residues. CDR3 sequence: CSVVSGANVLTF. Supplemented by reference TRBV29-1 and TRBJ2-6, the full variable domain reads SAVISQKPSRDICQRGTSLTIQCQVDSQVTMMFWYRQQPGQSLTLIATANQGSEATYESGFVIDKFPISRPNLTFSTLTVSNMSPEDSSIYLCSVVSGANVLTFGAGSRLTVL.